This TCR beta chain was identified during a study of T cell responses to AZD1222 COVID-19 vaccine. Findings and limits, study-wide: Two doses of AZD1222 preceded a rise in Spike-specific TCR breadth and depth. Spike as a whole was targeted by vaccine-associated CD4 TCRs, dominant at 160-218 and 743-854. Females made up more of the donors, who were largely white British, and clonal diversity may have come out too low. Repertoires were collected only later (after the peak T cell response had occurred).

Trimming took 4 bases from V and 0 from J, leaving 13 bases between them. Looked up from germline, CDR1 is MGHRA and CDR2 is YSYEKL. The CDR3 contains 16 residues. A note on this clone: Its antigen is still unknown. Other DNA sequences in this specimen translate into the identical CDR3.

Clones were sequenced by immunoSEQ multiplex PCR, and TCRdb holds only the in-frame ones, with some missing. This table holds about 140,000 clones. The receptor's source is an adult in good health. The genes are TRBV4-1 and TRBJ1-5; D unclear. Source material: peripheral blood. For the CDR3, the DNA is TGCGCCAGCAGCCTAGGACTAGGCAATAGCAATCAGCCCCAGCATTTT. Translation gives CASSLGLGNSNQPQHF.